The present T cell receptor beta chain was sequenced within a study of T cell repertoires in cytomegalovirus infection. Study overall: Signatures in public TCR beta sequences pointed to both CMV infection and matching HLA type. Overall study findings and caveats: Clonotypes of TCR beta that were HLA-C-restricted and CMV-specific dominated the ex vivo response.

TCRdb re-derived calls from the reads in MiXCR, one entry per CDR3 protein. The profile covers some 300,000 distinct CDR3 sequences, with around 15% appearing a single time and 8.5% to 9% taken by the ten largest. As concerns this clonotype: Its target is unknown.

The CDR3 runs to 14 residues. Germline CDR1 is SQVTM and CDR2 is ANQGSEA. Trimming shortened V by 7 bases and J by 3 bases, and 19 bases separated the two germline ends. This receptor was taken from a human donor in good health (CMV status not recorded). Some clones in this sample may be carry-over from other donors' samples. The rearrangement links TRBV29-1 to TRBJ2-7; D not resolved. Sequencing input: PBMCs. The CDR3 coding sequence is TGCAGCGCTGGGCCATTAGGAACGAGCTACGAGCAGTACTTC. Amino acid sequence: CSAGPLGTSYEQYF.